This TCR beta chain is from a study of blood T cell repertoires in COVID-19. Germline assignment: CDR1 SGHRS and CDR2 YFSETQ. There are 16 residues in the CDR3. The ends lost 5 bases at V and 2 bases at J; junction bases unmatched: 8. Here immunoSEQ multiplex PCR was the method, and the copy in TCRdb shows in-frame clones only, minus some. The top ten clones hold about 1.5% of a sample with 250,000 to 350,000 clones, nearly 90% of them seen once. Recruitment covered about 25 US areas and drew participants whose ages spanned roughly 18 to 100 years. Each participant's cohort was designated according to participant-reported clinical history.

The clonotype was recovered from a woman between 18 and 29 years old with acute COVID-19. The rearrangement links TRBV5-1 to TRBJ2-1; 9 positions agree with TRBD2. The material sequenced was PBMCs or T cells enriched from blood (not recorded which). The CDR3 DNA follows: TGCGCCAGCAGACTAGCGGGCGATACTCCCTACAATGAGCAGTTCTTC. This translates into CASRLAGDTPYNEQFF.